These 2 T cell receptor beta chains came from one sample sequenced in a study of cytomegalovirus exposure and HLA in healthy donors. Generated by immunoSEQ multiplex PCR, the TCRdb table keeps only in-frame clones and is missing some. The repertoire includes some 140,000 clones, 75% to 90% of them detected once, and 20% to 25% sits in the top ten. The source material was PBMCs. Every receptor here comes from a man between 18 and 35 years old in good health and CMV-seropositive.

The rearrangement uses TRBV10-3 and TRBJ1-1; perhaps TRBD1 as D (5 bases). Trimming took 3 bases from V and 1 from J, leaving 9 bases between them. Germline V gene lookup returns CDR1 ENHRY and CDR2 SYGVKD. The CDR3 totals 14 residues. The CDR3: CAISDRRANTEAFF. The CDR3 coding sequence is TGTGCCATCAGTGATCGCAGGGCGAACACTGAAGCTTTCTTT.

This chain connects TRBV25-1 to TRBJ1-5; D perhaps matches TRBD1 (5 bases). The CDR3 sequence is 15 residues long. Germline values: CDR1 MGHDK, CDR2 SYGVNS. Trimming left V 0 bases short and J 2 bases short, with 8 bases between. The CDR3 reads CASSEYGAGNQPQHF. Here the CDR3 DNA reads TGTGCCAGCAGTGAATATGGGGCAGGCAATCAGCCCCAGCATTTT.